This T cell receptor (beta chain) was sequenced during a study of CD8+ T cells in alopecia areata. Broader study findings: The study found higher clonality in lesional than normal scalp, especially in alopecia totalis/universalis.

As for this clone: Its antigen remains unidentified.

Once RNA had been extracted, it was reverse transcribed into cDNA to act as the sequencing template. Some clones are missing from TCRdb's copy, which holds only in-frame ones; the method was immunoSEQ multiplex PCR. The data hold 95,000 to 120,000 clones, with approximately 59% observed a single time. This CDR3 has 13 residues. The germline V gene encodes CDR1 PRHDT and CDR2 FYEKMQ (reference sequence). Trimming left V 6 bases short and J 2 bases short, with 11 bases between. The receptor was isolated from a human donor in good health. The rearrangement joins TRBV13 to TRBJ2-7; maybe TRBD1 (5 bases). The material sequenced was CD8+ T cells sorted from blood. The CDR3 coding sequence is TGTGCCAGCAGTTCCGGCAGGGCCTACGAGCAGTACTTC. It translates to CASSSGRAYEQYF.